This T cell receptor (beta chain) is from a study of identical twins. CDR1 is SEHNR, CDR2 FQNEAQ, per germline (reference sequence). CDR3 length: 13 amino acids. V was clipped by 3 bases and J by 5 bases, with 5 bases between them. TCRdb re-called the 5' RACE reads through MiXCR, storing one row per CDR3 protein. The sample contains 700,000 or so distinct CDR3 sequences, approximately 22% of which appear only once. The data were also submitted as part of a second study, on T cells expressing NK-cell markers. That publication notes: The study sequenced eight donors, seven HCMV-seropositive and one seronegative.

Input material: PBMCs. The chain couples TRBV7-9 to TRBJ1-6; D is unresolved. The sequence came from a woman aged 18-29 years in good health. CDR3 amino acids: CASSLANNSPLHF. CDR3 coding DNA: TGTGCCAGCAGCTTGGCCAATAATTCACCCCTCCACTTT.